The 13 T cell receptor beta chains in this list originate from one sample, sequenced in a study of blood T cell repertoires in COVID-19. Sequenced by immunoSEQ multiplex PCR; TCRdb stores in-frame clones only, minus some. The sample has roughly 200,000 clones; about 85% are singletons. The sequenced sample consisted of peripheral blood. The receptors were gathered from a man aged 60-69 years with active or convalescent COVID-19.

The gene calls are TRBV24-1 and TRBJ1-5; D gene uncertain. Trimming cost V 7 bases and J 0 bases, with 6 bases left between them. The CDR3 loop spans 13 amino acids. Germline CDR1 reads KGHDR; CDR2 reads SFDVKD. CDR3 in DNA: TGTGCCACCAGCCTAGGTAGCAATCAGCCCCAGCATTTT. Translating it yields CATSLGSNQPQHF.

The CDR3 loop reads CASRVRGYGNGYTF. CDR3 DNA: TGTGCCAGCAGGGTTCGGGGTTATGGAAATGGCTACACCTTC. The chain employs TRBV6-5 and TRBJ1-2; D unclear. The V and J ends lost 6 bases and 6 bases respectively, with 17 bases between them. The germline V gene encodes CDR1 MNHEY and CDR2 SVGAGI. CDR3 length: 14 residues.

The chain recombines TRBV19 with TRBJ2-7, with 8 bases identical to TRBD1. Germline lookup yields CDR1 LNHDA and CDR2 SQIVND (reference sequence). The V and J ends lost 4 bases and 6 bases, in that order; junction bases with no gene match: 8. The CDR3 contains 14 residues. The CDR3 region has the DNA TGTGCCAGTAGTACCCCGGGACAGGTCGTCGAGCAGTACTTC. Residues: CASSTPGQVVEQYF.

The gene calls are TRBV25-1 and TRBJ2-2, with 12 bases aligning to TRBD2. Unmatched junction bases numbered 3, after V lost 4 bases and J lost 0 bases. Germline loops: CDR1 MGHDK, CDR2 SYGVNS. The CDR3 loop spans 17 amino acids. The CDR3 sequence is CASSARLAGANTGELFF. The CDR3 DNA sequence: TGTGCCAGCAGTGCCAGACTAGCGGGGGCGAACACCGGGGAGCTGTTTTTT.

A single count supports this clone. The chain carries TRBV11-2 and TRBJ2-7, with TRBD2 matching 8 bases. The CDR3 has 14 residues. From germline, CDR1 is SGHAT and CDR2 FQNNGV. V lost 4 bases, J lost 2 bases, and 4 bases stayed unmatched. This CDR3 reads CASSSAGGPYEQYF. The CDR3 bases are TGTGCCAGCAGCTCGGCGGGGGGACCCTACGAGCAGTACTTC.

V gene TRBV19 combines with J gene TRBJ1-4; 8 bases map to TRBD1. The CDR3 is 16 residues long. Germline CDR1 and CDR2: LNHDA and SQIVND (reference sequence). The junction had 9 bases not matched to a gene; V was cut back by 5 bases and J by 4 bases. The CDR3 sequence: CASSPPGTGLNEKLFF. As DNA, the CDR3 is TGTGCCAGTAGTCCTCCCGGGACAGGACTTAATGAAAAACTGTTTTTT.

The CDR3 nucleotides are TGTGCCAGCAGCAGTCCGGGTCAAGAGACCCAGTACTTC. Translating gives CASSSPGQETQYF. This chain links TRBV21-1 with TRBJ2-5; no DNA check was done on the table's D call, TRBD2. TRBV21-1 is listed as a pseudogene. This CDR3 comprises 13 residues.

CDR3 sequence: CASRDRGLADTQYF. The CDR3 nucleotides are TGTGCCAGCAGGGACAGGGGGCTTGCAGATACGCAGTATTTT. The rearrangement links TRBV27 to TRBJ2-3, with TRBD1 identical over 11 bases. Germline lookup yields CDR1 MNHEY and CDR2 SMNVEV (reference sequence). The junction had 3 bases not matched to a gene; V was cut back by 6 bases and J by 4 bases. This CDR3 spans 14 amino acids.

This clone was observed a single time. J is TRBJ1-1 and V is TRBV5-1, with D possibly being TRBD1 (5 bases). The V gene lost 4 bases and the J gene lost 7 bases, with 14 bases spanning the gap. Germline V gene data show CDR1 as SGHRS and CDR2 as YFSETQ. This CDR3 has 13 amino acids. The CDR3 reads CASSPGGGSEAFF. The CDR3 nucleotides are TGCGCCAGCAGCCCCGGCGGGGGGAGTGAAGCTTTCTTT.

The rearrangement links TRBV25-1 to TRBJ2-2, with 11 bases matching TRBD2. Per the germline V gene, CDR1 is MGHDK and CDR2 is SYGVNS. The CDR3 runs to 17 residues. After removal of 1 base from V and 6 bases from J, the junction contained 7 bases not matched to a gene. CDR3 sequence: CASSESGSSGGAGELFF. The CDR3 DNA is TGTGCCAGCAGTGAATCCGGTAGTAGCGGGGGGGCCGGGGAGCTGTTTTTT.

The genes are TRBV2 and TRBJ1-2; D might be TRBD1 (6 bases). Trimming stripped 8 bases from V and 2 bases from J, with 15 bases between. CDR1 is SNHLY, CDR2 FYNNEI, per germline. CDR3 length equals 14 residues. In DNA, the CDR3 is TGTGCCAGCTGGGGGGGGCTCTCGAACTATGGCTACACCTTC. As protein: CASWGGLSNYGYTF. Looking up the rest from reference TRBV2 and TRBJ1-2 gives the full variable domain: EPEVTQTPSHQVTQMGQEVILRCVPISNHLYFYWYRQILGQKVEFLVSFYNNEISEKSEIFDDQFSVERPDGSNFTLKIRSTKLEDSAMYFCASWGGLSNYGYTFGSGTRLTVV.

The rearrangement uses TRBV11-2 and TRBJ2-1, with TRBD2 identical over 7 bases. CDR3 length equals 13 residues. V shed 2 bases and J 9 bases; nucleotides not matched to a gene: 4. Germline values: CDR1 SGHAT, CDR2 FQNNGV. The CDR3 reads CASSLSGGSEQFF. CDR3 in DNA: TGTGCCAGCAGCTTATCGGGGGGTAGTGAGCAGTTCTTC. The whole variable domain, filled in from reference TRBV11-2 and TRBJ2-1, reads EAGVAQSPRYKIIEKRQSVAFWCNPISGHATLYWYQQILGQGPKLLIQFQNNGVVDDSQLPKDRFSAERLKGVDSTLKIQPAKLEDSAVYLCASSLSGGSEQFFGPGTRLTVL.

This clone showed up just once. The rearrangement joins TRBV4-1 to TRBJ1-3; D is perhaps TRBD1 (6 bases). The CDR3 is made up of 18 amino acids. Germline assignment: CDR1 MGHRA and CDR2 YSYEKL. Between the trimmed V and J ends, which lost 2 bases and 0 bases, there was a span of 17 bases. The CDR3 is CASSQSPLGQSSGNTIYF. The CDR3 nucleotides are TGCGCCAGCAGCCAATCACCTCTAGGACAGTCCTCTGGAAACACCATATATTTT.